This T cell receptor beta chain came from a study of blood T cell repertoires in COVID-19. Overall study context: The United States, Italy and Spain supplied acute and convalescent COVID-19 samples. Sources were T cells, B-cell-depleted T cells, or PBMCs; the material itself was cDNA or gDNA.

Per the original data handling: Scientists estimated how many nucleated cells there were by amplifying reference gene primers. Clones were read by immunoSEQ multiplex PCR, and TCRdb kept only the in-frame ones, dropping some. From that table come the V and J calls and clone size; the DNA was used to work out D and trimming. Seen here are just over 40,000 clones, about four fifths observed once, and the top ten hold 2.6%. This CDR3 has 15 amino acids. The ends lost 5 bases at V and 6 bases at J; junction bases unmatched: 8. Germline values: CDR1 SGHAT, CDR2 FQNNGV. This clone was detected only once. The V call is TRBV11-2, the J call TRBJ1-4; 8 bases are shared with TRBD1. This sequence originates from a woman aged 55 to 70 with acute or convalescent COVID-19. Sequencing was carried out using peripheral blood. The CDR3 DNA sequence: TGTGCCAGCAGCCGACTGGACAGGGTATATGAAAAACTGTTTTTT. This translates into CASSRLDRVYEKLFF. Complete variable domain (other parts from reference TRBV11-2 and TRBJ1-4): EAGVAQSPRYKIIEKRQSVAFWCNPISGHATLYWYQQILGQGPKLLIQFQNNGVVDDSQLPKDRFSAERLKGVDSTLKIQPAKLEDSAVYLCASSRLDRVYEKLFFGSGTQLSVL.